This record concerns one T cell receptor (beta chain) sequence. Clones were sequenced by immunoSEQ multiplex PCR, and TCRdb holds only the in-frame ones, with some missing. Of 160,000 or so clones in the sample, 90% are singletons; the top ten hold roughly a sixth. This sample is drawn from a study of blood T cell repertoires in COVID-19. Study information: Spain, Italy and the United States supplied samples that represented acute and convalescent COVID-19.

The germline gives CDR1 SEHNR, CDR2 FQNEAQ (reference sequence). V lost 6 bases and J lost 6; bases outside the gene matches: 13. The CDR3 spans 15 residues. This TCR was sampled from a man in his 60s with active or convalescent COVID-19. Material: peripheral blood. V gene TRBV7-9 combines with J gene TRBJ2-7; the match to TRBD2 covers 8 bases. The CDR3 DNA reads TGTGCCAGCAGACCCAGATCCAGCGGGAGTAGCGAGCAGTACTTC. It encodes CASRPRSSGSSEQYF.